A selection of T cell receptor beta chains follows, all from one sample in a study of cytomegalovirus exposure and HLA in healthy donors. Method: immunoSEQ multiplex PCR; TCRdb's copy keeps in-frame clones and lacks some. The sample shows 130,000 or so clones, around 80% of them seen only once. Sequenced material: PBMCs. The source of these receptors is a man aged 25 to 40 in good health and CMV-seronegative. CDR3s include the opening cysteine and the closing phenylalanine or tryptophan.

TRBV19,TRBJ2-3,CASRRQGVGTDTQYF
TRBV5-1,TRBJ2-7,CASSSGLGIYEQYF
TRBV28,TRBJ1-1,CASSLQGVGTEAFF
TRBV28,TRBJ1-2,CASSEQGNYGYTF
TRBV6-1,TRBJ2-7,CASTEGGNVAYEQYF
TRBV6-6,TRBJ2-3,CASSRTSGLDTQYF
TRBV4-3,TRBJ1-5,CASSQRQGSQPQHF
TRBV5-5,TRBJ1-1,CASSYTGEEAFF
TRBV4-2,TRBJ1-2,CASSPRGGREGYGYTF
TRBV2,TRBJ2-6,CASTRQSSGANVLTF
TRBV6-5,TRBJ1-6,CASSYGGENSPLHF
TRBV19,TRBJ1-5,CASSETGNQPQHF
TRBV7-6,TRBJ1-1,CASSLFFNTEAFF